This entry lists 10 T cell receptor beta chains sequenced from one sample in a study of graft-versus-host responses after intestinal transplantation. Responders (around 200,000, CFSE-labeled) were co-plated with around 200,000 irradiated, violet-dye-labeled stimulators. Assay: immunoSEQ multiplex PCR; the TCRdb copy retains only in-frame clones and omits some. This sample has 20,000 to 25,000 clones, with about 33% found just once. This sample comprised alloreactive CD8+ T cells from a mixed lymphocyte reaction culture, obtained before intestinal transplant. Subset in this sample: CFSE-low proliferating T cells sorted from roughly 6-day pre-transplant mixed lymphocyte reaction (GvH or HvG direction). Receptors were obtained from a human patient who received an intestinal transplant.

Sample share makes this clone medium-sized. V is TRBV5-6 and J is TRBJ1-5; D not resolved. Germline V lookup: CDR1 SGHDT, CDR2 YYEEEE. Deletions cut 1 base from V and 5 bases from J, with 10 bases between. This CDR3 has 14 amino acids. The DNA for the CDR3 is TGTGCCAGCAGCTTGCTACAAAATGATCAGCCCCAGCATTTT. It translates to CASSLLQNDQPQHF.

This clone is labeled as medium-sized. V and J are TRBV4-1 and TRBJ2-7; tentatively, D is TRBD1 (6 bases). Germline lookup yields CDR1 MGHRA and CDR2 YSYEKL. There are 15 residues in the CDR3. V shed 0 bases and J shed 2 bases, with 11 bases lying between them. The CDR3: CASSQETGPPYEQYF. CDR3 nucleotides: TGCGCCAGCAGCCAAGAAACAGGGCCTCCCTACGAGCAGTACTTC.

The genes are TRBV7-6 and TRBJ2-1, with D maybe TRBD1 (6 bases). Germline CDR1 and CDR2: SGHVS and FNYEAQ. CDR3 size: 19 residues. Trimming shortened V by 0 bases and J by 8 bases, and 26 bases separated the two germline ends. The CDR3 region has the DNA TGTGCCAGCAGCTTAGCGGTTTTAGGGGGTCCCTTTCCCGGGCATGAGCAGTTCTTC. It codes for CASSLAVLGGPFPGHEQFF.

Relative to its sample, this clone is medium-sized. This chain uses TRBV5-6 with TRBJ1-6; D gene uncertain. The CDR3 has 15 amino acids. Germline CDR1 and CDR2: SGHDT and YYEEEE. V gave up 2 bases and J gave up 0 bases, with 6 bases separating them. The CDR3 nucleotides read TGTGCCAGCAGCTTTGGGAGCTCCTATAATTCACCCCTCCACTTT. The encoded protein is CASSFGSSYNSPLHF. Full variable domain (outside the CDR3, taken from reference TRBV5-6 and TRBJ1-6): DAGVTQSPTHLIKTRGQQVTLRCSPKSGHDTVSWYQQALGQGPQFIFQYYEEEERQRGNFPDRFSGHQFPNYSSELNVNALLLGDSALYLCASSFGSSYNSPLHFGNGTRLTVT.

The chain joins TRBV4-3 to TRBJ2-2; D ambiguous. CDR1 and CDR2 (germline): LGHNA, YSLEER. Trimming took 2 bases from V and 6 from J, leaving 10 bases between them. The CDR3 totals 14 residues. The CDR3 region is CASSQTMLAGELFF. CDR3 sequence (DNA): TGCGCCAGCAGCCAAACAATGTTGGCCGGGGAGCTGTTTTTT.

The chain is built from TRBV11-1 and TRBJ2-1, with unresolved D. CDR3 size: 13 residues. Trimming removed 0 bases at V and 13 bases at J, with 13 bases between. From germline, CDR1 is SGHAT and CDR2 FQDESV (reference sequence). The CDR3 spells CASSLALFQDQFF. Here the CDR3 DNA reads TGTGCCAGCAGCTTAGCATTATTCCAAGACCAGTTCTTC.

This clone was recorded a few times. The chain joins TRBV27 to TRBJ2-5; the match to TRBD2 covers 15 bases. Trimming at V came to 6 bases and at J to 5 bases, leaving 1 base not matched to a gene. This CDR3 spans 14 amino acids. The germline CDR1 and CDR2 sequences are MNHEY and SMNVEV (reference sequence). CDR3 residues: CASSGLAGGETQYF. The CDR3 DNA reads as TGTGCCAGCAGCGGACTAGCGGGGGGGGAGACCCAGTACTTC.

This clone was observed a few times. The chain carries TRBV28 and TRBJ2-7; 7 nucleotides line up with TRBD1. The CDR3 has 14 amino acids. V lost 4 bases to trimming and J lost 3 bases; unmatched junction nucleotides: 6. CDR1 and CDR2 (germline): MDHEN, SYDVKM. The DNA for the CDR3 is TGTGCCAGCAGTTCGAACAGGGGAAGCTACGAGCAGTACTTC. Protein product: CASSSNRGSYEQYF. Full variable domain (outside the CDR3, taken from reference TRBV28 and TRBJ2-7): DVKVTQSSRYLVKRTGEKVFLECVQDMDHENMFWYRQDPGLGLRLIYFSYDVKMKEKGDIPEGYSVSREKKERFSLILESASTNQTSMYLCASSSNRGSYEQYFGPGTRLTVT.

As DNA, the CDR3 is TGTGCCAGCAGCTTAGAGGGGGCGGATGAGCAGTTCTTC. Protein sequence: CASSLEGADEQFF. This chain uses TRBV11-3 with TRBJ2-1; the D gene is possibly TRBD1 (6 bases). The CDR3 runs to 13 residues. The germline V and J ends were trimmed by 0 bases and 8 bases, with 8 bases remaining between them. The germline CDR1 and CDR2 sequences are SGHNT and YENEEA.

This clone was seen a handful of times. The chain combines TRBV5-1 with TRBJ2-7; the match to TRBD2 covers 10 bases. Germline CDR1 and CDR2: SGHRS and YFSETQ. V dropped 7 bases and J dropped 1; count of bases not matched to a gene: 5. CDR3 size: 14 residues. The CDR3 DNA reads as TGCGCCAGCGCGTGGACTAGCGGATCCTACGAGCAGTACTTC. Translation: CASAWTSGSYEQYF.